This TCR beta chain came from a study of STAT3 mutations in large granular lymphocyte leukemia. V was clipped by 5 bases and J by 4 bases; unmatched bases: 9. This CDR3 comprises 15 residues. Germline V CDR1 and CDR2: SGHVS, FNYEAQ. Tens of thousands of productive templates were obtained per sample on average. Generated by immunoSEQ multiplex PCR, the TCRdb table keeps only in-frame clones and is missing some. This table has approximately 42,000 clones, about 81% appearing once. Points from the study as a whole: At least one immunodominant TCR beta clonotype appeared in every T-cell large granular lymphocyte leukemia patient. In about 35% of the 18 patients, new TCR clonotypes emerged after therapy.

On this clone: The antigen is undetermined.

The J gene is TRBJ2-3, the V gene TRBV7-6; TRBD2 agrees at 7 bases. This receptor was identified in a human donor with T large granular lymphocyte leukemia. Some clones in this sample may be carry-over from other donors' samples. The specimen sequenced was PBMCs. The CDR3 DNA follows: TGTGCCAGCAGCCTTAGCGGGTACAGAGCAGATACGCAGTATTTT. This sequence encodes CASSLSGYRADTQYF.